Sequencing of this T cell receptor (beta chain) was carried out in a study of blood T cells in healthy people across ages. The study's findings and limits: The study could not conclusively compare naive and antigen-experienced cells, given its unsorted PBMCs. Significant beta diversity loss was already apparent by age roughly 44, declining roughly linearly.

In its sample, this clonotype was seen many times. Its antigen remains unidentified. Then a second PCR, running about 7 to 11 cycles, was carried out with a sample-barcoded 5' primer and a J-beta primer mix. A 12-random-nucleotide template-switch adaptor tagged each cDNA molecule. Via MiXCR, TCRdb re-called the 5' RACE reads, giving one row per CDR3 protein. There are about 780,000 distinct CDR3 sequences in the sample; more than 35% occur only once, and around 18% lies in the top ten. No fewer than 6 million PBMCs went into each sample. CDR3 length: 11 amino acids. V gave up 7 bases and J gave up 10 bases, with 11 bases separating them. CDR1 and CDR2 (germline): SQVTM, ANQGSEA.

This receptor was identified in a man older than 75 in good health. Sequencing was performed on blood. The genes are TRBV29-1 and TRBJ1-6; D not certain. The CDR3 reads CSALSGSPLHF. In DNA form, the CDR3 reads TGCAGCGCCCTGTCGGGCTCACCCCTCCACTTT.